A single sample gave rise to the 27 T cell receptor beta chains below, sequenced in a study of T cells in Graves' hyperthyroidism and ophthalmopathy. Amplification of TCR beta CDR3 regions was performed using RNA transcripts as template. Primed by the HTBI set, a first-round RT-PCR was run on the TCR CDR3. MiXCR, applied by TCRdb to the multiplex PCR reads, yields one record per CDR3 protein. Of approximately 600,000 distinct CDR3 sequences listed, approximately 13% are singletons. Sequencing was performed on blood. Receptor source: a woman in her thirties with Graves' hyperthyroidism that later progressed to Graves' ophthalmopathy.

This clonotype was seen a few times. The chain recombines TRBV4-1 with TRBJ2-3; 8 nucleotides agree with TRBD1. Germline loops: CDR1 MGHRA, CDR2 YSYEKL. V lost 3 bases, J lost 2 bases, and 4 bases stayed unmatched. The CDR3 spans 15 residues. The CDR3 spells CASSHGQGLTDTQYF. The CDR3 bases are TGCGCCAGCAGCCACGGACAGGGTCTCACAGATACGCAGTATTTT.

This clonotype was seen at least ten times. The rearrangement joins TRBV9 to TRBJ1-6; D is unclear. Trimming pared 0 bases from V and 1 base from J, leaving 5 bases between. CDR3 size: 15 residues. The V gene's germline CDR1 is SGDLS and CDR2 YYNGEE. The CDR3 DNA sequence: TGTGCCAGCAGCGTAGGACGTTCCTATAATTCACCCCTCCACTTT. This sequence encodes CASSVGRSYNSPLHF.

At least ten counts were recorded for this clonotype. The V and J genes are TRBV15 and TRBJ1-2; D is undetermined. The germline V gene has CDR1 LNHNV and CDR2 YYDKDF (reference sequence). V was trimmed by 3 bases and J by 0 bases, leaving 17 bases between them. This CDR3 contains 17 residues. The CDR3 is CATSRSAAGSTNYGYTF. The CDR3 DNA reads as TGTGCCACCAGCAGGTCGGCGGCAGGTTCCACTAACTATGGCTACACCTTC.

Ten or more counts support this clonotype. The rearrangement uses TRBV28 and TRBJ1-4; D is possibly TRBD1 (6 bases). The ends were cut back, 5 bases at V and 4 bases at J, with 14 bases in the middle. This CDR3 is 15 amino acids long. From germline, CDR1 is MDHEN and CDR2 SYDVKM. This CDR3 is CASSPAGTRNEKLFF. The DNA for the CDR3 is TGTGCCAGCAGTCCAGCCGGGACACGTAATGAAAAACTGTTTTTT.

This clonotype was seen only a few times. This sequence joins TRBV19 and TRBJ2-1; weak D call: TRBD2 (5 bases). CDR1 LNHDA and CDR2 SQIVND come from the germline V gene (reference sequence). The CDR3 extends over 15 amino acids. The V and J ends lost 0 bases and 7 bases respectively, with 13 bases between them. The CDR3, as DNA: TGTGCCAGTAGTATAGACCCGAGGGCTTGGAATGAGCAGTTCTTC. It codes for CASSIDPRAWNEQFF.

This clonotype was recorded at least ten times. The rearrangement joins TRBV18 to TRBJ2-7; D unresolved. The V gene's germline CDR1 is KGHSH and CDR2 LQKENI. CDR3 size: 14 residues. V shed 2 bases and J shed 0 bases, with 8 bases lying between them. In DNA, the CDR3 is TGTGCCAGCTCACCAGCCAGCTCCTCCTACGAGCAGTACTTC. This encodes CASSPASSSYEQYF. Together with reference TRBV18 and TRBJ2-7, the CDR3 gives the full variable domain: NAGVMQNPRHLVRRRGQEARLRCSPMKGHSHVYWYRQLPEEGLKFMVYLQKENIIDESGMPKERFSAEFPKEGPSILRIQQVVRGDSAAYFCASSPASSSYEQYFGPGTRLTVT.

This clonotype was detected many times. The chain joins TRBV24-1 to TRBJ2-1; D is possibly TRBD2 (6 bases). V was shortened by 9 bases and J by 3 bases, with 17 bases between the two germline ends. CDR1 is KGHDR, CDR2 SFDVKD, per germline. The CDR3 has 15 residues. CDR3 DNA sequence: TGTGCCACCGGCTCCTGGATCGGGGGCTACAATGAGCAGTTCTTC. As protein: CATGSWIGGYNEQFF.

The chain uses TRBV3-1 and TRBJ1-1; the D is unclear. V dropped 4 bases and J dropped 3 bases, with 12 bases sitting between them. CDR3 length equals 14 residues. The germline gives CDR1 LGHDT, CDR2 YNNKEL (reference sequence). The CDR3 reads CASSPSPLYTEAFF. CDR3 bases: TGTGCCAGCAGCCCGTCCCCCCTTTACACTGAAGCTTTCTTT.

This chain connects TRBV12-3 or TRBV12-4 to TRBJ2-7; 7 bases agree with TRBD2. The CDR3 spans 15 residues. V trimming: 6 bases; J trimming: 9 bases; junction bases outside the gene matches: 17. The CDR3 DNA reads as TGTGCCAGCAGCCGGGGAGCGGTCGGGGGGATTGGGCAGTACTTC. This codes for CASSRGAVGGIGQYF.

This chain uses TRBV10-3 with TRBJ1-1; tentative D call: TRBD1 (5 bases). There are 13 residues in the CDR3. The V end lost 7 bases, the J end lost 2 bases, and 11 bases lay between the germline ends. Germline V CDR1 and CDR2: ENHRY, SYGVKD. DNA of the CDR3: TGTGCCATCAAGGGGACGGATAACACTGAAGCTTTCTTT. It specifies CAIKGTDNTEAFF.

This clonotype has just a few counts. This chain uses TRBV4-1 with TRBJ1-2, with D perhaps TRBD1 (5 bases). Germline values: CDR1 MGHRA, CDR2 YSYEKL. Trimming left V 4 bases short and J 1 base short, with 16 bases between. This CDR3 is built from 16 residues. CDR3 bases: TGCGCCAGCAGCCCCCTAGGCAGGGAACTTAACTATGGCTACACCTTC. Translation gives CASSPLGRELNYGYTF.

In its sample, this clonotype was seen many times. The chain carries TRBV12-3 or TRBV12-4 and TRBJ2-3, with TRBD2 matching 8 bases. CDR3 length: 16 residues. Trimming cost V 7 bases and J 5 bases; bases outside gene matches: 14. The CDR3 loop is CASIWGGGIRGDTQYF. The CDR3 bases are TGTGCCAGCATCTGGGGCGGGGGGATTAGAGGAGATACGCAGTATTTT.

This clonotype has at least ten counts. This chain links TRBV20-1 with TRBJ2-7; possibly TRBD1 for D (6 bases). The V end lost 2 bases, the J end lost 0 bases, and 20 bases lay between the germline ends. Germline V CDR1 and CDR2: DFQATT, SNEGSKA (reference sequence). The length of the CDR3 is 17 residues. DNA for the CDR3: TGCAGTGCTAGACACCGTCGGACAGATCTTAGCTCCTACGAGCAGTACTTC. It specifies CSARHRRTDLSSYEQYF.

This clonotype was detected only a few times. The J gene is TRBJ2-1, the V gene TRBV19; 15 nucleotides align to TRBD2. The CDR3 loop spans 13 amino acids. CDR1 and CDR2 (germline): LNHDA, SQIVND (reference sequence). V dropped 11 bases and J dropped 8; count of bases not matched to a gene: 4. CDR3 residues: CASGTSGRHEQFF. CDR3 coding DNA: TGTGCCTCGGGGACTAGCGGGAGGCATGAGCAGTTCTTC.

As for this clonotype: A read error may explain this, as a much larger clone is one base away. V gene TRBV6-2 or TRBV6-3 combines with J gene TRBJ1-1; the D is unclear. Germline V gene sequence: CDR1 MNHEY, CDR2 SVGEGT. The V gene lost 6 bases and the J gene lost 4 bases, with 12 bases spanning the gap. This CDR3 is built from 13 residues. The CDR3 nucleotides read TGTGCCAGCAGCCAGAAGGGTCCCACTGAAGCTTTCTTT. Its translation: CASSQKGPTEAFF.

This clonotype appeared many times. This chain links TRBV6-5 with TRBJ1-2; a weak D match, TRBD1 (6 bases). V shed 2 bases and J shed 4 bases, with 14 bases lying between them. CDR3 size: 15 residues. Germline CDR1 is MNHEY and CDR2 is SVGAGI. The DNA of the CDR3 is TGTGCCAGCAGTTACGACCGGGGGGCTGTCTATGGCTACACCTTC. This translates into CASSYDRGAVYGYTF.

This clonotype was observed a few times. The CDR3 loop is CASSLQGDLYEQYF. The CDR3 region has the DNA TGTGCCAGTAGCCTACAGGGGGACCTCTACGAGCAGTACTTC. The chain uses TRBV19 and TRBJ2-7; the match to TRBD1 covers 8 bases. The J segment lost 3 bases and the V segment lost 6 bases, leaving 7 bases of the junction unmatched. This CDR3 is built from 14 residues. Germline assignment: CDR1 LNHDA and CDR2 SQIVND (reference sequence).

Only a few counts were recorded for this clonotype. Possible read error: a much larger clone is one base away. The chain is built from TRBV10-3 and TRBJ2-7, with 8 bases matching TRBD1. CDR1 and CDR2 (germline): ENHRY, SYGVKD. V shed 11 bases and J 7 bases; nucleotides not matched to a gene: 10. The CDR3 contains 12 residues. The CDR3 sequence: CAARTGSGEQYF. In DNA form, the CDR3 reads TGTGCCGCCCGGACAGGGTCAGGGGAGCAGTACTTC.

This clonotype has at least ten counts. The V gene is TRBV29-1, the J gene TRBJ2-3, with D perhaps TRBD1 (5 bases). The CDR3 has 14 amino acids. CDR1 and CDR2 from the germline V gene are SQVTM and ANQGSEA. V lost 3 bases and J lost 2, with 12 bases in between. For the CDR3, the DNA is TGCAGCGTTGATCTCGCAGGGTTCACAGATACGCAGTATTTT. Amino acid sequence: CSVDLAGFTDTQYF.

This clonotype was observed many times. The CDR3 spells CASSLVGGGYEKLFF. In nucleotides, the CDR3 is TGTGCCAGCAGCTTAGTCGGGGGGGGGTATGAAAAACTGTTTTTT. The chain carries TRBV7-2 and TRBJ1-4; TRBD1 might be the D (5 bases). With 1 base removed from V and 6 bases from J, the gap between germline ends came to 12 bases. This CDR3 region has 15 residues. The V gene's germline CDR1 is SGHTA and CDR2 FQGNSA.

Here the CDR3 reads CSARDIPTDTQYF. In DNA, the CDR3 is TGCAGTGCTAGAGATATCCCGACGGATACGCAGTATTTT. This chain uses TRBV20-1 with TRBJ2-3; D is ambiguous. Germline V lookup: CDR1 DFQATT, CDR2 SNEGSKA (reference sequence). V shed 0 bases and J shed 6 bases, with 10 bases lying between them. The CDR3 length is 13 residues.

The V and J genes are TRBV5-1 and TRBJ2-7; 7 positions agree with TRBD1. CDR1 is SGHRS, CDR2 YFSETQ, per germline. This CDR3 region has 15 residues. With V trimmed by 4 bases and J by 3 bases, 10 bases remained unmatched. In DNA, the CDR3 is TGCGCCAGCAGCGTAGGGGGCGGCGGGCTCTACGAGCAGTACTTC. The encoded protein is CASSVGGGGLYEQYF.

The table lists this clonotype with many counts. The chain combines TRBV14 with TRBJ2-3; the match to TRBD2 covers 8 bases. Germline V gene lookup returns CDR1 SGHDN and CDR2 FVKESK. V lost 5 bases, J lost 1 base, and 8 bases stayed unmatched. The CDR3 consists of 16 residues. CDR3 nucleotide sequence: TGTGCCAGCAGCACCATAGCGGGGCCTCGCACAGATACGCAGTATTTT. This encodes CASSTIAGPRTDTQYF. The variable domain in full, completed from reference TRBV14 and TRBJ2-3, reads EAGVTQFPSHSVIEKGQTVTLRCDPISGHDNLYWYRRVMGKEIKFLLHFVKESKQDESGMPNNRFLAERTGGTYSTLKVQPAELEDSGVYFCASSTIAGPRTDTQYFGPGTRLTVL.

The rearrangement uses TRBV20-1 and TRBJ1-2; D is unclear. Trimming pared 5 bases from V and 2 bases from J, leaving 9 bases between. CDR1 DFQATT and CDR2 SNEGSKA come from the germline V gene (reference sequence). CDR3 length: 12 amino acids. The CDR3 spells CSAETPNYGYTF. CDR3 DNA sequence: TGCAGTGCTGAGACACCGAACTATGGCTACACCTTC.

This clonotype was seen repeatedly, ten times or more. This rearrangement joins TRBV6-2 or TRBV6-3 to TRBJ2-7; D gene uncertain. CDR3 length equals 12 residues. V was clipped by 5 bases and J by 2 bases, with 7 bases between them. Germline V gives CDR1 MNHEY, CDR2 SVGEGT. CDR3 nucleotides: TGTGCCAGCAGTCACGGACCCTACGAGCAGTACTTC. It is translated as CASSHGPYEQYF.

This clonotype was seen many times. V gene TRBV20-1 combines with J gene TRBJ2-2; 8 bases fit TRBD2. The CDR3 covers 16 residues. Germline CDR1 reads DFQATT; CDR2 reads SNEGSKA (reference sequence). The V segment lost 5 bases and the J segment 3 bases; nucleotides outside the gene matches: 11. CDR3 bases: TGCAGTGCTTTCAATACCGGGAGGGGTGACACCGGGGAGCTGTTTTTT. Protein: CSAFNTGRGDTGELFF.

This clonotype was found many times. The chain couples TRBV5-1 to TRBJ1-1; D unclear. Germline CDR1 and CDR2: SGHRS and YFSETQ. The ends were cut back, 6 bases at V and 0 bases at J, with 6 bases in the middle. This CDR3 spans 12 amino acids. In nucleotides, the CDR3 is TGCGCCAGCACTGGAATGAACACTGAAGCTTTCTTT. Its protein is CASTGMNTEAFF.